A selection of T cell receptor beta chains follows, all from one sample in a study of regulatory T cells in long-lasting Graves disease. MiXCR, run by TCRdb on the multiplex PCR reads, gives a single entry per CDR3 protein. The profile shows approximately 310,000 distinct CDR3 sequences, 18% of them singletons. Sequenced here: peripheral blood mononuclear cells (PBMCs), sampled at new diagnosis, from a patient treated with antithyroid drugs. The source of these receptors is a female donor with Graves disease. The CDR3 runs from the conserved cysteine through the conserved F or W. D genes are given only for firm matches. The size entry is marked missing in some rows and otherwise reads once, few, many or a size class.

TRBJ2-7	TRBV11-2	many	-	CASSDSGVRSVEQYF	TGTGCCAGCAGCGATAGTGGCGTACGGTCGGTCGAGCAGTACTTC
TRBJ2-3	TRBV27	many	TRBD2	CATQLAVSTDTQYF	TGTGCCACCCAGCTAGCGGTGAGCACAGATACGCAGTATTTT
TRBJ2-7	TRBV6-1	many	TRBD2	CASTRTSGRSEQYF	TGTGCCAGCACCAGGACTAGCGGGAGAAGCGAGCAGTACTTC
TRBJ1-5	TRBV3-1	-	-	CASSQDLGNNQPQHF	TGTGCCAGCAGCCAAGACTTGGGAAACAATCAGCCCCAGCATTTT
TRBJ2-7	TRBV10-3	many	TRBD2	CAIRPLAGGTEQYF	TGTGCCATCAGACCACTAGCGGGAGGGACCGAGCAGTACTTC
TRBJ2-3	TRBV9	few	TRBD1	CASSVAGGEDTQYF	TGTGCCAGCAGCGTAGCAGGGGGCGAGGATACGCAGTATTTT
TRBJ2-1	TRBV19	many	-	CASGRNEQFF	TGTGCCAGTGGACGCAATGAGCAGTTCTTC
TRBJ2-3	TRBV27	-	-	CASSDGTRPGEADTQYF	TGTGCCAGCAGCGACGGGACAAGGCCCGGGGAGGCAGATACGCAGTATTTT
TRBJ1-4	TRBV3-1	few	-	CASSQWRGTNEKLFF	TGTGCCAGCAGCCAATGGCGGGGAACCAATGAAAAACTGTTTTTT
TRBJ2-4	TRBV3-1	-	TRBD2	CASSQDASGKNMQCF	TGTGCCAGCAGCCAAGATGCTAGCGGTAAAAACATGCAGTGCTTC
TRBJ2-2	TRBV24-1	many	TRBD2	CATTGTRGTGELFF	TGTGCCACCACCGGGACTAGAGGGACCGGGGAGCTGTTTTTT
TRBJ2-5	TRBV2	many	TRBD2	CARAGGANQETQYF	TGTGCCAGGGCGGGGGGAGCGAACCAAGAGACCCAGTACTTC
TRBJ2-1	TRBV27	many	-	CASSSPIRGPYNEQFF	TGTGCCAGCAGTTCCCCGATTAGGGGACCCTACAATGAGCAGTTCTTC
TRBJ2-5	TRBV27	-	-	CASITSRGYQETQYF	TGTGCCAGCATTACGTCCAGGGGCTACCAAGAGACCCAGTACTTC
TRBJ2-3	TRBV6-2/TRBV6-3	-	TRBD2	CASSGRDADTQYF	TGTGCCTCCTCTGGGAGGGATGCAGATACGCAGTATTTT
TRBJ2-3	TRBV15	few	TRBD2	CATSREGGGSLITQYF	TGTGCCACCAGCAGAGAGGGCGGCGGGAGTTTAATTACGCAGTATTTT
TRBJ2-1	TRBV9	many	TRBD1	CASSLHGTGSYNEQFF	TGTGCCAGCAGTCTACACGGGACAGGGTCCTACAATGAGCAGTTCTTC
TRBJ2-1	TRBV19	-	TRBD2	CASLQVETSGNEQFF	TGTGCCAGCCTTCAAGTGGAGACTAGCGGCAATGAGCAGTTCTTC
TRBJ2-7	TRBV2	many	TRBD2	CASSERAGAPYEQYF	TGTGCCAGCAGTGAACGAGCGGGAGCCCCCTACGAGCAGTACTTC
TRBJ2-1	TRBV5-1	few	-	CASRRDPSSYNEQFF	TGCGCCAGCAGACGAGACCCGAGCTCCTACAATGAGCAGTTCTTC
TRBJ1-4	TRBV20-1	-	-	CSAMGAQTNEKLFF	TGCAGTGCCATGGGTGCGCAAACTAATGAAAAACTGTTTTTT
TRBJ2-7	TRBV27	-	-	CASTGQDHYEQYF	TGTGCCAGCACCGGGCAGGACCACTACGAGCAGTACTTC
TRBJ1-2	TRBV5-1	many	-	CASSQGGLDGYTF	TGCGCCAGCAGCCAAGGGGGGTTGGACGGCTACACCTTC
TRBJ2-3	TRBV7-2	few	TRBD2	CASSWTSGGRDTQYF	TGTGCCAGCAGCTGGACTAGCGGGGGGCGGGATACGCAGTATTTT
TRBJ2-2	TRBV20-1	-	-	CSAKPGPPNGELFF	TGCAGTGCAAAGCCGGGGCCGCCGAACGGGGAGCTGTTTTTT
TRBJ1-3	TRBV5-1	-	TRBD1	CASSYLFRDRGPQSSGNTIYF	TGCGCCAGCAGCTACCTATTCCGGGACAGGGGACCTCAGAGCTCTGGAAACACCATATATTTT
TRBJ2-3	TRBV6-1	many	-	CASSEARYTDTQYF	TGTGCCAGCAGTGAAGCGCGCTACACAGATACGCAGTATTTT
TRBJ2-3	TRBV7-8	many	TRBD2	CASSNPSGRTDTQYF	TGTGCCAGCAGCAACCCGAGCGGGAGGACAGATACGCAGTATTTT
TRBJ2-5	TRBV6-9	many	-	CASSYTRPQETQYF	TGTGCCAGCAGTTACACTAGGCCCCAAGAGACCCAGTACTTC